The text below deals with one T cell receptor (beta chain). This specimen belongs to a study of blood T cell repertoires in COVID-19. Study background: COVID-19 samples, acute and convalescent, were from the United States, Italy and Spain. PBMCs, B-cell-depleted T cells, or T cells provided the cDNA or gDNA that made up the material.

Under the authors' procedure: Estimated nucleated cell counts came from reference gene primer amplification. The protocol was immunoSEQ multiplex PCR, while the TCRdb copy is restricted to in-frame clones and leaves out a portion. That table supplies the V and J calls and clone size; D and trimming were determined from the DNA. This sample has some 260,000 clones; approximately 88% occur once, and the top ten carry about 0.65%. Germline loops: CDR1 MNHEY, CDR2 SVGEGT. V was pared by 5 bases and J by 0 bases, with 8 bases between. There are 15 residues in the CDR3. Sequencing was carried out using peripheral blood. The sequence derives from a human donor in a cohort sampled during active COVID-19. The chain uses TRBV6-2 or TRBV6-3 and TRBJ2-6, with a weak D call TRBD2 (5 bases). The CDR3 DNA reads TGTGCCAGCAGTAGCGGAAGCTCTGGGGCCAACGTCCTGACTTTC. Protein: CASSSGSSGANVLTF.